This passage covers 4 T cell receptor beta chains from one sample sequenced in a study of monozygotic twins with inflammatory bowel disease (dated by TCRdb to the late 2010s). The library was made by 5' RACE. The instrument was an Illumina HiSeq 2500. Following reprocessing of the reads by TCRdb, the data hold one row per CDR3 protein sequence and no DNA is available. This sample's table carries roughly 150,000 distinct CDR3 sequences. The leading ten clones occupy roughly 2.5% of the sample. The sample taken for sequencing was blood. The receptor set was obtained from a human donor with ulcerative colitis or Crohn's disease, or a healthy co-twin of an affected twin (not recorded which).

The chain combines TRBV7-9 with TRBJ2-7; TCRdb's assignment of TRBD1 cannot be checked, as there is no DNA. This CDR3 spans 16 amino acids. Germline V lookup: CDR1 SEHNR, CDR2 FQNEAQ (reference sequence). The CDR3 region is CASSLGGGTGAREQYF.

The chain has TRBV7-2 and TRBJ2-7; without DNA, the TCRdb call of TRBD2 cannot be checked. CDR1 SGHTA and CDR2 FQGNSA come from the germline V gene. The CDR3 has 15 amino acids. CDR3 amino acids: CASSEGLADSYEQYF.

This CDR3 reads CASSLQGAGLAGLETQYF. The V gene is TRBV11-2, the J gene TRBJ2-5; TCRdb reports TRBD2, a call that lacks DNA to check it against. In germline, CDR1 is SGHAT, CDR2 FQNNGV. This CDR3 spans 18 amino acids.

This chain connects TRBV5-4 to TRBJ2-7; TCRdb indicates TRBD1, and absent DNA this call remains unverified. Germline CDR1 reads SGHNT; CDR2 reads YYREEE (reference sequence). CDR3 length: 15 residues. CDR3: CASSLGGGSSYEQYF.